A single sample gave rise to the 12 T cell receptor beta chains below, sequenced in a study of cytomegalovirus exposure and HLA in healthy donors. The PCR had 60 Vbeta and 13 Jbeta primers. Measured with immunoSEQ multiplex PCR; TCRdb has only the in-frame clones, and not every one. The table shows around 200,000 clones, with over 80% occurring only once. Sequencing was done on a sample of PBMCs. These receptors all come from a woman between 45 and 65 years old in good health and CMV-seropositive.

J is TRBJ1-2 and V is TRBV23-1, with TRBD1 matching 9 bases. TRBV23-1 is reported as an ORF; its role is uncertain. The CDR3 contains 13 residues. The J segment lost 6 bases and the V segment lost 7 bases, leaving 6 bases of the junction unmatched. The DNA of the CDR3 is TGCGCCAGCACCGGACAGGGGCAGGATGGCTACACCTTC. The encoded protein is CASTGQGQDGYTF.

CDR3 in DNA: TGTGCCAGTAGTATAATGGCCCGGGCGGGGGCTCGTCAGCCCCAGCATTTT. Its translation: CASSIMARAGARQPQHF. V is TRBV19 and J is TRBJ1-5, with D perhaps TRBD1 (6 bases). The CDR3 runs to 17 residues. V lost 2 bases, J lost 6 bases, and 20 bases lay in between. Germline V CDR1 and CDR2: LNHDA, SQIVND (reference sequence).

CDR3: CASSLGPGSDTQYF. CDR3 sequence (DNA): TGTGCCAGCAGCTTAGGTCCAGGTAGTGATACGCAGTATTTT. The chain employs TRBV7-6 and TRBJ2-3; D unresolved. The V end lost 1 base, the J end lost 6 bases, and 11 bases lay between the germline ends. The CDR3 has 14 amino acids. CDR1 is SGHVS and CDR2 is FNYEAQ in the germline V gene.

A word on this clone: Other DNA sequences in the sample encode the same CDR3. The chain uses TRBV5-4 and TRBJ1-6; 8 nucleotides align to TRBD1. V was pared by 2 bases and J by 7 bases, with 2 bases of the junction left unmatched. The CDR3 sequence is 14 residues long. The germline CDR1 and CDR2 sequences are SGHNT and YYREEE (reference sequence). CDR3 coding DNA: TGTGCCAGCAGCTTAGACAGGGGAAATTCACCCCTCCACTTT. Translation: CASSLDRGNSPLHF.

The V and J genes are TRBV19 and TRBJ1-1; TRBD1 matches 8 bases. CDR3 length: 14 residues. V was pared by 6 bases and J by 0 bases, with 3 bases of the junction left unmatched. The V gene's germline CDR1 is LNHDA and CDR2 SQIVND (reference sequence). CDR3: CASSRGRLNTEAFF. CDR3 sequence (DNA): TGTGCCAGTAGCAGGGGGCGGCTGAACACTGAAGCTTTCTTT.

V and J are TRBV7-2 and TRBJ1-2; 11 bases are shared with TRBD1. V gave up 4 bases and J gave up 6 bases; unmatched junction bases: 7. CDR1 and CDR2 (germline): SGHTA, FQGNSA. The CDR3 contains 15 residues. The CDR3 sequence: CASSWGGQGADGYTF. The CDR3 DNA reads as TGTGCCAGCAGCTGGGGAGGACAGGGGGCGGATGGCTACACCTTC.

J is TRBJ2-6 and V is TRBV2; TRBD1 aligns across 8 bases. The V gene's germline CDR1 is SNHLY and CDR2 FYNNEI. There are 18 residues in the CDR3. J was trimmed by 4 bases and V by 4 bases; bases with no gene match: 12. The CDR3 is CASSVPLHQGAGANVLTF. The DNA for the CDR3 is TGTGCCAGCAGTGTACCCCTCCATCAGGGGGCCGGGGCCAACGTCCTGACTTTC.

The V gene is TRBV28, the J gene TRBJ1-4, with 10 positions matching TRBD1. CDR1 is MDHEN and CDR2 is SYDVKM in the germline V gene. Trimming at V came to 5 bases and at J to 3 bases, leaving 9 bases not matched to a gene. The CDR3 length is 17 residues. The CDR3 loop reads CASSQTGGVMSNEKLFF. CDR3 coding DNA: TGTGCCAGCAGTCAGACAGGGGGCGTGATGTCTAATGAAAAACTGTTTTTT.

V is TRBV29-1 and J is TRBJ1-2, with TRBD1 identical over 8 bases. CDR3 length: 11 amino acids. V shed 5 bases, J shed 6 bases, and the junction held 2 bases outside the gene matches. CDR1 and CDR2 from the germline V gene are SQVTM and ANQGSEA. This CDR3 reads CSVRTGNGYTF. The CDR3 DNA reads TGCAGCGTTCGGACAGGGAATGGCTACACCTTC.

J is TRBJ1-2 and V is TRBV4-2, with D possibly matching TRBD1 (5 bases). With 0 bases removed from V and 3 bases from J, the gap between germline ends came to 23 bases. Per the germline V gene, CDR1 is LGHNA and CDR2 is YNFKEQ. The CDR3 has 19 amino acids. CDR3: CASSQESHRTSLPHYGYTF. CDR3 coding DNA: TGTGCCAGCAGCCAAGAATCCCACAGGACGAGCCTGCCCCACTATGGCTACACCTTC.

This clone has a handful of counts. The V call is TRBV10-1, the J call TRBJ1-2; D remains unclear. This CDR3 spans 13 amino acids. Trimming pared 0 bases from V and 8 bases from J, leaving 10 bases between. Germline V gives CDR1 WNHNN, CDR2 SYGVQD (reference sequence). CDR3 in DNA: TGCGCCAGCAGTGAGTCCCCCGTCGGGGGCTACACCTTC. This sequence encodes CASSESPVGGYTF.

This rearrangement joins TRBV29-1 to TRBJ2-3, with TRBD1 as a possible D gene (6 bases). This CDR3 comprises 14 residues. The germline CDR1 and CDR2 sequences are SQVTM and ANQGSEA. The V end lost 6 bases, the J end lost 5 bases, and 18 bases lay between the germline ends. The CDR3 here is CSVGPTGPRDTQYF. The CDR3 DNA reads TGCAGCGTAGGCCCGACAGGACCCAGAGATACGCAGTATTTT.